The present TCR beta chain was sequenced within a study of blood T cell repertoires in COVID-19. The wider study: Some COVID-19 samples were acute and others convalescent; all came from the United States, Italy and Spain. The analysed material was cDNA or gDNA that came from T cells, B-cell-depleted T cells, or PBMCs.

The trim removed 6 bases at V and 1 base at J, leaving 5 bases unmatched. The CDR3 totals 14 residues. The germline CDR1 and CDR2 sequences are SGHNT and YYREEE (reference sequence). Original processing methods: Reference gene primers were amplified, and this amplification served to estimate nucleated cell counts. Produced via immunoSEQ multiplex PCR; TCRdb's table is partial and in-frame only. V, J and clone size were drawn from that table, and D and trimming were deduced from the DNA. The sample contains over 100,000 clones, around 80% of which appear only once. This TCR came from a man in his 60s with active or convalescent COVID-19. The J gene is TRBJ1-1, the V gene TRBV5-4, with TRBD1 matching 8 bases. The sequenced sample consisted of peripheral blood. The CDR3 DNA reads TGTGCCAGCATCGCCGGGACAGGGAACACTGAAGCTTTCTTT. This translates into CASIAGTGNTEAFF.